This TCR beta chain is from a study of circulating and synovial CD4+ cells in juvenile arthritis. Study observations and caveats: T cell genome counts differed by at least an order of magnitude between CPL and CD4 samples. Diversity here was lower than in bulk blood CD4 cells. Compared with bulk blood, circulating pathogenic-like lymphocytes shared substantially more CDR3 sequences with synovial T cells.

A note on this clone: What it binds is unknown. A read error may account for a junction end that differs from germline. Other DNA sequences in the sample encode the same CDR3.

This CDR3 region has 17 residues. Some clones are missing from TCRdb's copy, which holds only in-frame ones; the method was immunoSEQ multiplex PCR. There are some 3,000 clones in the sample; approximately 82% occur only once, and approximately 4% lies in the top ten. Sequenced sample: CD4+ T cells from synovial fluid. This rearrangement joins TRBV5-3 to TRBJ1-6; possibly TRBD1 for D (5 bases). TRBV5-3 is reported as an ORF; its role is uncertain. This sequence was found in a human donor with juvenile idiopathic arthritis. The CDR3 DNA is TGTGCCAGAAGCCGGGGGGTTCGGGAGGTCCATAATTCCCCCCTCCACTTT. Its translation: CARSRGVREVHNSPLHF.